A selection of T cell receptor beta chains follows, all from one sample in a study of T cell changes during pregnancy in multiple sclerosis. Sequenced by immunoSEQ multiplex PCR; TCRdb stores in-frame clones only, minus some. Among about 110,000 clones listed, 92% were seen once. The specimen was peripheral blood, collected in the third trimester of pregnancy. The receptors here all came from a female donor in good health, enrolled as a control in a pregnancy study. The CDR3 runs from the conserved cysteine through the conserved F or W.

CDR3: CASSYPGQYEAFF
V: TRBV6-5
J: TRBJ1-1

CDR3: CASSRRLGGTEAFF
V: TRBV6-5
J: TRBJ1-1

CDR3: CASSQRLAGGRLFLETQYF
V: TRBV23-1
J: TRBJ2-5

CDR3: CASSSSTGTVVDEQFF
V: TRBV7-3
J: TRBJ2-1

CDR3: CASSQDRSNSPLHF
V: TRBV9
J: TRBJ1-6

CDR3: CASSLMTSGWYF
V: TRBV7-2
J: TRBJ2-3

CDR3: CASSSTNEQFF
V: TRBV11-1
J: TRBJ2-1

CDR3: CAISGTGNYGYTF
V: TRBV10-3
J: TRBJ1-2

CDR3: CASSFGVTGELFF
V: TRBV7-9
J: TRBJ2-2

CDR3: CACFRVDYGYTF
V: TRBV19
J: TRBJ1-2

CDR3: CASSSGLASTDTQYF
V: TRBV7-2
J: TRBJ2-3

CDR3: CATSLLEGRNQPQHF
V: TRBV15
J: TRBJ1-5

CDR3: CASSVDRIGYEQYF
V: TRBV5-1
J: TRBJ2-7

CDR3: CASSSGLAGGRETQYF
V: TRBV7-2
J: TRBJ2-5

CDR3: CASSLMGQRDQPQHF
V: TRBV7-2
J: TRBJ1-5

CDR3: CASTVNTGELFF
V: TRBV10-1
J: TRBJ2-2

CDR3: CASSLVGQGYGYTF
V: TRBV5-4
J: TRBJ1-2

CDR3: CASTPGQGSNQPQHF
V: TRBV19
J: TRBJ1-5

CDR3: CASSADRAVDNEQFF
V: TRBV2
J: TRBJ2-1

CDR3: CASSPDGLAGHEQYF
V: TRBV5-4
J: TRBJ2-7

CDR3: CASSYSRGPGYTF
V: TRBV6-5
J: TRBJ1-2

CDR3: CSVEATRVGGANVLTF
V: TRBV29-1
J: TRBJ2-6

CDR3: CASSPRTGPGELFF
V: TRBV7-2
J: TRBJ2-2

CDR3: CASSGAPGLPSQPQHF
V: TRBV5-8
J: TRBJ1-5

CDR3: CASTLDRSQETQYF
V: TRBV6-1
J: TRBJ2-5

CDR3: CAIRGRGVGETQYF
V: TRBV10-3
J: TRBJ2-5

CDR3: CASRALAGGPEQYF
V: TRBV2
J: TRBJ2-7

CDR3: CASSPGTAYNEQFF
V: TRBV27
J: TRBJ2-1

CDR3: CASSEDRPYGYTF
V: TRBV2
J: TRBJ1-2

CDR3: CASSFEVAGGSGANVLTF
V: TRBV7-3
J: TRBJ2-6

CDR3: CASSMGTSGGEETQYF
V: TRBV11-3
J: TRBJ2-5

CDR3: CASSLGQGRYVNTEAFF
V: TRBV5-1
J: TRBJ1-1

CDR3: CASSIDPGLAITDTQYF
V: TRBV5-4
J: TRBJ2-3

CDR3: CASSSRTGGVETQYF
V: TRBV6-1
J: TRBJ2-5

CDR3: CASSLQRKYEQYF
V: TRBV5-1
J: TRBJ2-7

CDR3: CASSIGRGAEAFF
V: TRBV19
J: TRBJ1-1

CDR3: CASSLGQGIGSPLHF
V: TRBV5-5
J: TRBJ1-6

CDR3: CASSQDGSWSRDTQYF
V: TRBV4-1
J: TRBJ2-3

CDR3: CASSSEGGDNEQFF
V: TRBV7-8
J: TRBJ2-1

CDR3: CASSVRDREYF
V: TRBV7-3
J: TRBJ2-5

CDR3: CASSSGQAIQETQYF
V: TRBV5-5
J: TRBJ2-5

CDR3: CASRIAGGLRGGDTQYF
V: TRBV7-2
J: TRBJ2-3

CDR3: CASSVGSGGRINEQFF
V: TRBV2
J: TRBJ2-1

CDR3: CASSGGTGRLREQYF
V: TRBV19
J: TRBJ2-7

CDR3: CASSLSPEGTDTQYF
V: TRBV18
J: TRBJ2-3

CDR3: CASSVDTKYYSPLHF
V: TRBV9
J: TRBJ1-6

CDR3: CASSVYPEGGARFF
V: TRBV9
J: TRBJ2-1

CDR3: CASSFDSSIAETQYF
V: TRBV5-4
J: TRBJ2-5

CDR3: CASSLEVGGGPSGEQYF
V: TRBV11-2
J: TRBJ2-7

CDR3: CASSFRGREQPQHF
V: TRBV27
J: TRBJ1-5

CDR3: CASSLSLGPNTEAFF
V: TRBV27
J: TRBJ1-1

CDR3: CASSSAGLNQPQHF
V: TRBV19
J: TRBJ1-5